The 32 T cell receptor beta chains below were found in one sample sequenced in a study of somatic mutations in cytotoxic T cells in rheumatoid arthritis. Assay used: immunoSEQ multiplex PCR; TCRdb lists only in-frame clones, some missing. This sample has about 20,000 clones, with just over 85% found just once. The sample consisted of CD8+ T cells sorted from blood. These receptors all stem from a woman aged 50 to 60 in good health.

The rearrangement uses TRBV4-3 and TRBJ1-1, with no clear D. V was cut by 0 bases and J by 1 base, with 6 bases left in between. The length of the CDR3 is 14 residues. CDR1 and CDR2 from the germline V gene are LGHNA and YSLEER. The CDR3 region has the DNA TGCGCCAGCAGCCAAGAATGGGGGAACACTGAAGCTTTCTTT. Its protein is CASSQEWGNTEAFF.

The chain joins TRBV10-3 to TRBJ1-1; D is possibly TRBD1 (5 bases). This CDR3 has 15 residues. The V and J ends lost 9 bases and 6 bases respectively, with 23 bases between them. In germline, CDR1 is ENHRY, CDR2 SYGVKD. CDR3 nucleotide sequence: TGTGCCATGAACCAGGGAGACCGGGAGGGCGCTGAAGCTTTCTTT. It yields the protein CAMNQGDREGAEAFF.

The CDR3 DNA is TGTGCCAGCAGCTTGGGTGGGGGGCCCTTCACTGAAGCTTTCTTT. This translates into CASSLGGGPFTEAFF. V gene TRBV5-8 combines with J gene TRBJ1-1, with D possibly TRBD1 on 6 matching bases. In germline, CDR1 is SGHTS, CDR2 YDEGEE. The V end lost 0 bases, the J end lost 4 bases, and 13 bases lay between the germline ends. The CDR3 totals 15 residues.

The chain couples TRBV23-1 to TRBJ1-1; TRBD1 aligns across 9 bases. TRBV23-1 is sorted into the ORF group, with uncertain function. With 1 base clipped from V and 0 bases from J, the junction kept 6 bases outside the gene matches. The CDR3 has 17 amino acids. CDR3 sequence reads: CASSQLPDRGMNTEAFF. CDR3 coding DNA: TGCGCCAGCAGTCAATTACCAGACAGGGGGATGAACACTGAAGCTTTCTTT.

The gene calls are TRBV2 and TRBJ2-1, with 9 bases lining up with TRBD1. Germline V CDR1 and CDR2: SNHLY, FYNNEI. This CDR3 has 13 amino acids. Trimming cost V 7 bases and J 9 bases; bases outside gene matches: 7. In DNA form, the CDR3 reads TGTGCCAGCAAGGACAGGGGCGTAGCTGAGCAGTTCTTC. It encodes CASKDRGVAEQFF.

V is TRBV4-3 and J is TRBJ1-4; the match to TRBD1 covers 7 bases. Trimming cost V 0 bases and J 4 bases; bases outside gene matches: 8. Germline V gives CDR1 LGHNA, CDR2 YSLEER. CDR3 length: 17 amino acids. The CDR3: CASSQDGFGTVNEKLFF. Written as DNA, the CDR3 is TGCGCCAGCAGCCAAGATGGTTTCGGGACAGTTAATGAAAAACTGTTTTTT.

V usage is TRBV4-3 and J usage is TRBJ1-1; D remains unclear. Germline V gives CDR1 LGHNA, CDR2 YSLEER. CDR3 length equals 15 residues. V was pared by 0 bases and J by 4 bases, with 12 bases between. The CDR3 region is CASSQEGGVGTEAFF. CDR3 nucleotide sequence: TGCGCCAGCAGCCAAGAGGGTGGCGTGGGCACTGAAGCTTTCTTT.

J is TRBJ1-2 and V is TRBV27; tentative D call: TRBD1 (5 bases). This CDR3 is built from 13 residues. With 4 bases removed from V and 4 bases from J, the gap between germline ends came to 10 bases. Per the germline V gene, CDR1 is MNHEY and CDR2 is SMNVEV (reference sequence). The CDR3: CASSSGPPYGYTF. DNA of the CDR3: TGTGCCAGCAGTTCGGGGCCCCCCTATGGCTACACCTTC.

The genes are TRBV19 and TRBJ1-1, with D hard to call. V was shortened by 3 bases and J by 3 bases, with 8 bases between the two germline ends. Germline CDR1 is LNHDA and CDR2 is SQIVND (reference sequence). The CDR3 runs to 13 residues. The CDR3 nucleotides read TGTGCCAGTAGTATTGAGGCGTACACTGAAGCTTTCTTT. Residues: CASSIEAYTEAFF.

This rearrangement joins TRBV5-6 to TRBJ2-1; D not resolved. The CDR3 extends over 14 amino acids. Germline lookup yields CDR1 SGHDT and CDR2 YYEEEE. Trimming cost V 1 base and J 7 bases, with 12 bases left between them. The CDR3 DNA is TGTGCCAGCAGCTTGAACCCCGGTGGGAATGAGCAGTTCTTC. The encoded protein is CASSLNPGGNEQFF.

The genes are TRBV4-1 and TRBJ1-3, with D maybe TRBD1 (5 bases). Germline CDR1 MGHRA, CDR2 YSYEKL. The V gene lost 1 base and the J gene lost 4 bases, with 11 bases spanning the gap. This CDR3 contains 15 residues. The CDR3 here is CASSQVDSAGNTIYF. CDR3 sequence (DNA): TGCGCCAGCAGCCAAGTTGACAGCGCCGGAAACACCATATATTTT.

The chain couples TRBV6-1 to TRBJ2-7, with 7 bases identical to TRBD1. Germline V CDR1 and CDR2: MNHNS, SASEGT. Losses at the gene ends were 7 bases for V and 4 bases for J; bases not matched to a gene: 1. This CDR3 comprises 11 residues. The CDR3, as DNA: TGTGCCAGCAAACAGGGGTACGAGCAGTACTTC. It yields the protein CASKQGYEQYF.

Here the CDR3 reads CASSFGGAYGYTF. CDR3 nucleotides: TGTGCCAGCAGTTTCGGGGGCGCCTATGGCTACACCTTC. The genes are TRBV27 and TRBJ1-2; the D gene is possibly TRBD1 (6 bases). CDR1 is MNHEY, CDR2 SMNVEV, per germline (reference sequence). Trimming stripped 3 bases from V and 4 bases from J, with 9 bases between. This CDR3 comprises 13 residues.

The J gene is TRBJ2-1, the V gene TRBV29-1; TRBD1 might be the D (5 bases). Trimming took off 2 bases at V and 7 bases at J, with 12 bases between the two ends. The CDR3 contains 13 residues. The germline gives CDR1 SQVTM, CDR2 ANQGSEA. CDR3 in DNA: TGCAGCGTTGAATACCCCCAGGGTAATGAGCAGTTCTTC. Translated: CSVEYPQGNEQFF.

The chain combines TRBV5-1 with TRBJ1-4, with 8 bases identical to TRBD1. V lost 2 bases to trimming and J lost 3 bases; unmatched junction nucleotides: 9. The CDR3 length is 17 residues. CDR1 is SGHRS, CDR2 YFSETQ, per germline. The CDR3 bases are TGCGCCAGCAGCTTCGTCCCGGGACAGGAAGCTAATGAAAAACTGTTTTTT. As protein: CASSFVPGQEANEKLFF.

V usage is TRBV6-5 and J usage is TRBJ2-3; perhaps TRBD2 as D (5 bases). CDR3 length: 15 amino acids. Germline CDR1 reads MNHEY; CDR2 reads SVGAGI. The V end was cut by 6 bases, the J end by 7 bases, with 20 bases between. Written as DNA, the CDR3 is TGTGCCAGCAGGGAGGCTAGCAGTAGGCTCCATACGCAGTATTTT. Translating gives CASREASSRLHTQYF.

The CDR3 sequence is CASSMPQERGDTGELFF. The CDR3 region has the DNA TGTGCCAGCAGCATGCCCCAGGAGCGGGGGGACACCGGGGAGCTGTTTTTT. This chain links TRBV7-9 with TRBJ2-2; 9 bases fit TRBD2. After removal of 5 bases from V and 3 bases from J, the junction contained 10 bases not matched to a gene. Germline V CDR1 and CDR2: SEHNR, FQNEAQ (reference sequence). This CDR3 spans 17 amino acids.

This clone counts as medium-sized. The V call is TRBV4-2, the J call TRBJ2-7, with D perhaps matching TRBD1 (6 bases). This CDR3 spans 16 amino acids. Germline lookup yields CDR1 LGHNA and CDR2 YNFKEQ. The germline V and J ends were trimmed by 0 bases and 0 bases, with 12 bases remaining between them. CDR3 sequence: CASSQDEGDSSYEQYF. In DNA form, the CDR3 reads TGTGCCAGCAGCCAAGACGAGGGGGATAGCTCCTACGAGCAGTACTTC.

The chain carries TRBV5-6 and TRBJ1-4; no clear D. In germline, CDR1 is SGHDT, CDR2 YYEEEE. Trimming cost V 4 bases and J 1 base, with 2 bases left between them. This CDR3 spans 12 amino acids. The CDR3 loop is CASSLTNEKLFF. The CDR3 bases are TGTGCCAGCAGCCTAACTAATGAAAAACTGTTTTTT.

The genes are TRBV6-1 and TRBJ2-3, with D unclear. The CDR3 runs 12 residues. Looked up from germline, CDR1 is MNHNS and CDR2 is SASEGT. Trimming removed 2 bases at V and 5 bases at J, with 5 bases between. The chain's CDR3 is CASSELGDTQYF. The CDR3 DNA follows: TGTGCCAGCAGTGAATTGGGAGATACGCAGTATTTT.

V and J are TRBV9 and TRBJ1-2; D unresolved. V lost 2 bases to trimming and J lost 5 bases, with 13 bases between them. Per the germline V gene, CDR1 is SGDLS and CDR2 is YYNGEE. The CDR3 consists of 14 residues. The CDR3 loop is CASSVGDGGYGYTF. DNA of the CDR3: TGTGCCAGCAGCGTTGGTGACGGCGGGTATGGCTACACCTTC.

CDR3 coding DNA: TGTGCCAGCAGCTTAGTACAGGGGTCCAATGAGCAGTTCTTC. Residues: CASSLVQGSNEQFF. The chain carries TRBV7-9 and TRBJ2-1; 7 nucleotides align to TRBD1. Germline V gene lookup returns CDR1 SEHNR and CDR2 FQNEAQ (reference sequence). The V segment lost 1 base and the J segment 6 bases; nucleotides outside the gene matches: 3. CDR3 length: 14 residues.

This chain connects TRBV6-6 to TRBJ1-1; 10 positions match TRBD1. This CDR3 spans 16 amino acids. Unmatched junction bases numbered 8, after V lost 6 bases and J lost 1 base. Germline V gene data show CDR1 as MNHNY and CDR2 as SVGAGI (reference sequence). The CDR3 loop is CASSRDRGLRNTEAFF. CDR3 DNA sequence: TGTGCCAGCAGCCGGGACAGGGGTTTACGGAACACTGAAGCTTTCTTT.

This clone is judged medium-sized. This chain connects TRBV4-2 to TRBJ2-3, with 14 bases lining up with TRBD2. CDR1 and CDR2 (germline): LGHNA, YNFKEQ. The CDR3 sequence is 18 residues long. The J segment lost 0 bases and the V segment lost 1 base, leaving 3 bases of the junction unmatched. CDR3 loop: CASSQGLAGGPSTDTQYF. The DNA for the CDR3 is TGTGCCAGCAGCCAAGGACTAGCGGGGGGGCCGAGCACAGATACGCAGTATTTT.

The V and J genes are TRBV9 and TRBJ1-1, with 9 bases lining up with TRBD1. Losses at the gene ends were 0 bases for V and 11 bases for J; bases not matched to a gene: 5. The germline V gene has CDR1 SGDLS and CDR2 YYNGEE. This CDR3 is built from 13 residues. The CDR3 spells CASSVGGGTGAFF. CDR3 sequence (DNA): TGTGCCAGCAGCGTAGGTGGCGGGACAGGGGCTTTCTTT.

The chain has TRBV5-4 and TRBJ1-1, with 9 bases identical to TRBD1. There are 15 residues in the CDR3. Per germline, CDR1 SGHNT and CDR2 YYREEE (reference sequence). The trim removed 2 bases at V and 5 bases at J, leaving 7 bases unmatched. The CDR3 bases are TGTGCCAGCAGCTTAGGGGGACAGGGACGTACTGAAGCTTTCTTT. Translation: CASSLGGQGRTEAFF.

The chain is built from TRBV13 and TRBJ2-2; D is uncertain. Germline values: CDR1 PRHDT, CDR2 FYEKMQ (reference sequence). This CDR3 has 17 amino acids. Between the trimmed V and J ends, which lost 1 base and 0 bases, there was a span of 12 bases. CDR3 DNA sequence: TGTGCCAGCAGCTTAGATTTCCAGCCTTCGAACACCGGGGAGCTGTTTTTT. Its protein product is CASSLDFQPSNTGELFF. The variable domain in full, completed from reference TRBV13 and TRBJ2-2, reads AAGVIQSPRHLIKEKRETATLKCYPIPRHDTVYWYQQGPGQDPQFLISFYEKMQSDKGSIPDRFSAQQFSDYHSELNMSSLELGDSALYFCASSLDFQPSNTGELFFGEGSRLTVL.

V usage is TRBV4-1 and J usage is TRBJ2-7, with D perhaps TRBD1 (6 bases). Germline CDR1 MGHRA, CDR2 YSYEKL. There are 14 residues in the CDR3. V was clipped by 3 bases and J by 3 bases, with 12 bases between them. This CDR3 is CASSQHRVGYEQYF. The DNA of the CDR3 is TGCGCCAGCAGCCAGCACAGGGTAGGCTACGAGCAGTACTTC.

This clone was seen more than once but under ten times. The gene calls are TRBV4-2 and TRBJ1-2, with D tentatively TRBD1 (5 bases). This CDR3 is built from 16 residues. The V and J ends lost 0 bases and 4 bases respectively, with 15 bases between them. Germline V gene data show CDR1 as LGHNA and CDR2 as YNFKEQ. The CDR3 loop reads CASSQDEAGGFYGYTF. In nucleotides, the CDR3 is TGTGCCAGCAGCCAAGATGAGGCGGGGGGTTTCTATGGCTACACCTTC.

The chain has TRBV4-3 and TRBJ1-2, with D unresolved. Germline V gene lookup returns CDR1 LGHNA and CDR2 YSLEER. V was shortened by 4 bases and J by 0 bases, with 15 bases between the two germline ends. There are 16 residues in the CDR3. In DNA, the CDR3 is TGCGCCAGCAGCCCAACCCGGGTTTTCTCTAACTATGGCTACACCTTC. It codes for CASSPTRVFSNYGYTF.

In nucleotides, the CDR3 is TGTGCCACCAGCTCGGGCGAGAGGGACACCGGGGAGCTGTTTTTT. Amino acids: CATSSGERDTGELFF. V and J are TRBV15 and TRBJ2-2; D is perhaps TRBD2 (5 bases). The CDR3 runs 15 residues. Germline V gene sequence: CDR1 LNHNV, CDR2 YYDKDF (reference sequence). Between the trimmed V and J ends, which lost 5 bases and 3 bases, there was a span of 13 bases.

V is TRBV15 and J is TRBJ2-2; no reliable D call. The CDR3 is made up of 16 amino acids. Per the germline V gene, CDR1 is LNHNV and CDR2 is YYDKDF (reference sequence). V was trimmed by 0 bases and J by 6 bases, leaving 14 bases between them. The CDR3 nucleotides are TGTGCCACCAGCAGAGATTTGTCTTTAGTCGCCGGGGAGCTGTTTTTT. Residues: CATSRDLSLVAGELFF.